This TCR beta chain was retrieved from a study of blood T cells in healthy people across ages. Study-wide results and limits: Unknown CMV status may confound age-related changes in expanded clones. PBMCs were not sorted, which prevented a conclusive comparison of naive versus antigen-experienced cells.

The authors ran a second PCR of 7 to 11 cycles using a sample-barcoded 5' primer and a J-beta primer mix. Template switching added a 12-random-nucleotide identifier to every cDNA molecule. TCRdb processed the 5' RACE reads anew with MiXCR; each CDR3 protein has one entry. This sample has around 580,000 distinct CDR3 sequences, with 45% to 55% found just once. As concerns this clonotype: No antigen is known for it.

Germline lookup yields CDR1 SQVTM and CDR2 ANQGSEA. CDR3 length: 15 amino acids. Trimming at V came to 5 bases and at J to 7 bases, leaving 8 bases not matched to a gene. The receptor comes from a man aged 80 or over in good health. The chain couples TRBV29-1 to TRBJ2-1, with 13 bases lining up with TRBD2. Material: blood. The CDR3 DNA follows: TGCAGCGTTCAAACCGGACTAGCGGGAGCGAATGAGCAGTTCTTC. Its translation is CSVQTGLAGANEQFF.